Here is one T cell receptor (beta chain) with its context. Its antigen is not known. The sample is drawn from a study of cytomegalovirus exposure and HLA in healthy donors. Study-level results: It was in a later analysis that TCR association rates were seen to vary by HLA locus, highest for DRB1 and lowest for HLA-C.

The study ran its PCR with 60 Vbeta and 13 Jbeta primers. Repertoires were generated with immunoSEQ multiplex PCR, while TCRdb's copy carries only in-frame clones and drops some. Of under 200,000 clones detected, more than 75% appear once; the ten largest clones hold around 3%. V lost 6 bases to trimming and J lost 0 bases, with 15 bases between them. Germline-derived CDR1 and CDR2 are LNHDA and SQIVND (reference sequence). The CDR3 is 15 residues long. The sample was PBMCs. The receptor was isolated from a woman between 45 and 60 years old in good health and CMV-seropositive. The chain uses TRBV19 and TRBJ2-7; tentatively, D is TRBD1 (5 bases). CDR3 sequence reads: CASSRDDRASYEQYF. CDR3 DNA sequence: TGTGCCAGTAGCCGAGACGACAGAGCCTCCTACGAGCAGTACTTC. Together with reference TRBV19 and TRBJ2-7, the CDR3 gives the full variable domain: DGGITQSPKYLFRKEGQNVTLSCEQNLNHDAMYWYRQDPGQGLRLIYYSQIVNDFQKGDIAEGYSVSREKKESFPLTVTSAQKNPTAFYLCASSRDDRASYEQYFGPGTRLTVT.